The text below deals with one TCR beta chain. Its antigen is not identified. The data were taken from a study of shared clonotypes between healthy human individuals. About the study: Three plates each covered CD4 naive and memory; CD8 naive two, CD8 memory one. Overall study findings and caveats: Sorted-subset sequencing was shown by rarefaction to be incomplete despite large depth. Measured sharing among donors was expected to vary with sequencing depth.

V was clipped by 2 bases and J by 7 bases; unmatched bases: 7. The CDR3 length is 16 residues. Germline CDR1 is MNHEY and CDR2 is SVGAGI. In the authors' methods: Filtering was not the same, since immunoSEQ gave junction-only sequences without quality scores. Libraries were prepared by immunoSEQ multiplex PCR; TCRdb keeps only in-frame clonotypes and omits some of them. V and J calls and clone size follow that table, whereas D and trimming were derived from the DNA. The profile shows 2 million to 2.5 million clones, approximately 95% of them singletons. This sequence was found in a man aged 18 to 35 in good health. Some clones in this sample may be carry-over from other donors' samples. V gene TRBV6-5 combines with J gene TRBJ2-1; TRBD2 matches at 11 bases. Sequencing was done on a sample of naive CD4+ T cells from PBMCs. This sample's subset: CD45RA+ positively selected. The CDR3 here is CASSYQLAGASNEQFF. CDR3 coding DNA: TGTGCCAGCAGTTACCAACTAGCGGGAGCCTCTAATGAGCAGTTCTTC.